This TCR beta chain is drawn from a study of blood T cell repertoires in COVID-19. Study background: PBMCs, B-cell-depleted T cells, or T cells were the source of the cDNA or gDNA that made up the material.

The germline V gene has CDR1 SGHRS and CDR2 YFSETQ. V was trimmed by 1 base and J by 13 bases, leaving 9 bases between them. This CDR3 is 12 amino acids long. A few counts support this clone. Generated by immunoSEQ multiplex PCR, the TCRdb table keeps only in-frame clones and is missing some. The repertoire holds approximately 74,000 clones, with roughly 83% as singletons. What was sequenced was peripheral blood. The chain is built from TRBV5-1 and TRBJ1-6, with D possibly matching TRBD1 (5 bases). The origin of this receptor is an older man with active or convalescent COVID-19. The chain's CDR3 is CASSLSGSPLHF. The CDR3 DNA sequence: TGCGCCAGCAGCTTGTCAGGGTCCCCCCTCCACTTT.